A selection of T cell receptor beta chains follows, all from one sample in a study of T cells expressing NK-cell markers. TCRdb reprocessed the 5' RACE reads and reports one entry per CDR3 protein, with no DNA. The listing records 200,000 to 300,000 distinct CDR3 sequences. What was sequenced was blood T cells: a sorted CD56 or NKG2C T cell subset, CD4+ or CD8+ T cells, or bulk PBMC T cells (not recorded which). These receptors were collected from a woman between 18 and 69 years old in good health. The CDR3 runs from the conserved cysteine through the conserved F or W.

j_call	v_call	cdr3_aa
TRBJ2-3	TRBV20-1	CSASSGGNTDTQYF
TRBJ1-2	TRBV19	CASSPQGVSGYTF
TRBJ2-5	TRBV18	CASSPRGQETQYF
TRBJ2-1	TRBV28	CASSLGGTGRDEQFF
TRBJ2-1	TRBV29-1	CSDVPRAPGLVGEQFF
TRBJ2-7	TRBV5-8	CASSLRDTSSYEQYF
TRBJ1-1	TRBV28	CASSFPDRSNTEAFF
TRBJ1-3	TRBV2	CASRGVATIYF
TRBJ2-5	TRBV29-1	CSVGGLAGIETQYF
TRBJ2-1	TRBV29-1	CSVGNPGLAGNEQFF
TRBJ2-1	TRBV6-5	CASSYSPGAPEQFF
TRBJ2-3	TRBV5-5	CASSQGARTDTQYF
TRBJ2-7	TRBV20-1	CSARPQGVHEQYF
TRBJ1-1	TRBV18	CASSPGGLNTEAFF
TRBJ2-1	TRBV7-8	CASSFTSGYNEQFF
TRBJ2-7	TRBV7-9	CASSLQIGPTYEQYF
TRBJ1-3	TRBV6-5	CASSSRGQGGNTIYF
TRBJ2-7	TRBV5-1	CASSDDGTGSLYF
TRBJ2-3	TRBV27	CASSPRRGRGTDTQYF
TRBJ2-2	TRBV19	CASSIGPGGGTGELFF
TRBJ2-3	TRBV30	CAWSFDAGAQYF
TRBJ1-4	TRBV28	CASSEGDRGGKLFF
TRBJ1-3	TRBV2	CASRGQGLSGNTIYF
TRBJ2-3	TRBV6-4	CASSDFRGDTQYF
TRBJ2-5	TRBV10-3	CAISERETQYF
TRBJ2-2	TRBV5-6	CASRATGSPGELFF
TRBJ2-3	TRBV30	CAWGTLDTQYF
TRBJ2-1	TRBV3-1	CASSQDPLGGRVNEQFF
TRBJ2-2	TRBV10-3	CAISETDRSGGELFF
TRBJ2-1	TRBV19	CASRPAGGYNEQFF
TRBJ2-1	TRBV27	CASSTLAGGDNEQFF
TRBJ2-1	TRBV30	CAWSAAGEQFF
TRBJ1-2	TRBV7-2	CASSLAQGRGGYTF
TRBJ2-5	TRBV30	CAWSVLGAGETQYF
TRBJ1-1	TRBV5-1	CASSLFGTEAFF
TRBJ2-5	TRBV20-1	CSAREGSGGKKTQYF
TRBJ1-4	TRBV5-4	CASSLGQHNEKLFF
TRBJ2-3	TRBV7-3	CASSRSEVEGTQYF
TRBJ2-5	TRBV7-2	CASRPPGGGQETQYF
TRBJ2-7	TRBV28	CASGVSYEQYF
TRBJ2-5	TRBV3-1	CASSQVTPEAQYF
TRBJ2-1	TRBV18	CASSPRLGTSGDNEQFF
TRBJ1-5	TRBV5-5	CSSSSTNGASNQPQHF
TRBJ1-4	TRBV12-3/TRBV12-4	CASGGGRNEKLFF
TRBJ1-1	TRBV25-1	CASSDPNYSAFF
TRBJ2-1	TRBV12-3/TRBV12-4	CASKYSRTSGSPKSSYNEQFF
TRBJ2-7	TRBV5-1	CASSLARQTYEQYF
TRBJ2-7	TRBV20-1	CSARDPLGDEQYF
TRBJ2-7	TRBV20-1	CSATPPRQAGGEQYF
TRBJ2-1	TRBV20-1	CSARDRGRGEQFF
TRBJ1-4	TRBV5-5	CASNLQGGEEKLFF
TRBJ1-4	TRBV19	CASSIGEGATNEKLFF
TRBJ1-4	TRBV4-1	CASSTSGGEGNEKLFF
TRBJ2-3	TRBV9	CASSVERGGAIDTQYF